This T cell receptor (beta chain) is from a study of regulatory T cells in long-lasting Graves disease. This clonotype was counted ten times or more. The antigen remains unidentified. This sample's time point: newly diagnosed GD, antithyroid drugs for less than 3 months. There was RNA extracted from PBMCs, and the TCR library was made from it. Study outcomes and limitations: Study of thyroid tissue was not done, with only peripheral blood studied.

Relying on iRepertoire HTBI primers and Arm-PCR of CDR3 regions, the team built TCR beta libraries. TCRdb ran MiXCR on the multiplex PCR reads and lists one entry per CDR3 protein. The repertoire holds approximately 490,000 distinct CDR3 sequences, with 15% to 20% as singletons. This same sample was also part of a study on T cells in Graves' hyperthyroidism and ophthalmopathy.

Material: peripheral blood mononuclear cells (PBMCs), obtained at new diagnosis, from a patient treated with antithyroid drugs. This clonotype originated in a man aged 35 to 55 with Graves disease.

CDR3 sequence (DNA): TGTGCCAGCAGTTTATCTCAGGGGAGGTATGGCTACACCTTC. As protein: CASSLSQGRYGYTF. The chain employs TRBV28 and TRBJ1-2; a weak D match, TRBD1 (6 bases). The germline CDR1 and CDR2 sequences are MDHEN and SYDVKM. V gave up 1 base and J gave up 5 bases, with 11 bases separating them. This CDR3 contains 14 residues.